Detailed here is one T cell receptor (beta chain). Its antigen is currently unknown. Use of 60 Vbeta and 13 Jbeta primers characterized the PCR. The data were produced by immunoSEQ multiplex PCR, yet TCRdb's version contains in-frame clones alone and is incomplete. This sample's clone table lists some 130,000 clones. The data are from a study of cytomegalovirus exposure and HLA in healthy donors. General observations from the study: Clonal expansion was found to be greater in HLA-associated TCR beta chains than in equally common others in a later analysis.

In nominal health when sampled, donors likely had unrecorded immune exposures nonetheless. The source is a man between 18 and 35 years old in good health and CMV-seronegative. The sequenced material came from PBMCs.

The CDR3 spells CASSSYFTDTEAFF. CDR3 coding DNA: TGCGCCAGCAGCTCCTATTTTACAGACACTGAAGCTTTCTTT. This chain uses TRBV5-1 with TRBJ1-1; D remains unclear. CDR1 is SGHRS and CDR2 is YFSETQ in the germline V gene. Between the trimmed V and J ends, which lost 3 bases and 3 bases, there was a span of 12 bases. This CDR3 is built from 14 residues.